This T cell receptor (beta chain) was identified during a study of PD-1 blockade in mismatch repair-deficient tumors. The assay was immunoSEQ multiplex PCR, and TCRdb's table has in-frame clones only and misses some. The sample has over 100,000 clones; about 83% are singletons. The CDR3 totals 17 residues. From germline, CDR1 is SGHRS and CDR2 YFSETQ. The V and J ends lost 0 bases and 5 bases, in that order; junction bases with no gene match: 10. All patients were mismatch repair deficient, assessed by either PCR or immunohistochemistry. Specimen: peripheral blood, collected about 13 months after starting pembrolizumab. The receptor comes from an adult with mismatch repair-deficient cancer. The chain uses TRBV5-1 and TRBJ2-5, with TRBD2 matching 10 bases. The CDR3 loop reads CASSLAPAGGPGETQYF. For the CDR3, the DNA is TGCGCCAGCAGCTTGGCCCCAGCGGGAGGGCCGGGGGAGACCCAGTACTTC.